These 3 T cell receptor beta chains were all obtained from the same sample, sequenced in a study of metastatic and nonmetastatic thyroid tumors. Thyroid surgery took place with no prior treatment in any patient. Through MiXCR, TCRdb re-clonotyped the PCR reads. The sample consists of approximately 17,000 clones, 26% of them appearing once. Sequences were obtained from tumor tissue. These TCRs come from a female donor with papillary thyroid cancer or a benign thyroid nodule (not recorded which). Some clones in this sample may be carry-over from other donors' samples.

The rearrangement uses TRBV12-5 and TRBJ2-3, with TRBD1 matching over 9 bases. Germline V gene data show CDR1 as LGHNT and CDR2 as FRNRAP. The CDR3 is made up of 15 amino acids. J gave up 4 bases and V 1 base, and 3 bases lay outside the gene matches. The CDR3 is CASGLGTGVADTQYF. Written as DNA, the CDR3 is TGTGCTAGTGGTTTGGGGACAGGGGTTGCAGATACGCAGTATTTT.

In this sample, this clone turned up a few times. A much larger clone sits a single nucleotide away, making a read error possible. The chain links TRBV3-1 to TRBJ1-1; 10 nucleotides align to TRBD1. The V and J ends lost 1 base and 3 bases, in that order; junction bases with no gene match: 5. The V gene's germline CDR1 is LGHDT and CDR2 YNNKEL (reference sequence). The CDR3 is made up of 16 amino acids. CDR3 in amino acids: CASSQVIGQGDTEAFF. In DNA form, the CDR3 reads TGTGCCAGCAGCCAAGTAATTGGACAGGGGGACACTGAAGCTTTCTTT.

This clone has a count of ten or more. The gene calls are TRBV12-3 or TRBV12-4 and TRBJ1-1; D might be TRBD1 (5 bases). Trimming stripped 6 bases from V and 0 bases from J, with 14 bases between. This CDR3 has 15 amino acids. The CDR3 DNA is TGTGCCAGCAGCCCCGGGGGAGGGGTGAACACTGAAGCTTTCTTT. Encoded protein: CASSPGGGVNTEAFF.